This TCR beta chain is from a study of T-cell reconstitution after alpha-beta-depleted transplantation in children. Study-wide results and caveats: Alpha-beta T cells about two months after transplant reportedly derived from several hundred expanded graft clones. Day-60 TCRbeta diversity that was high in some patients was derived from surviving recipient T cells and thymic progenitors.

For TCRbeta, the library was prepared with unique molecular identifiers. A single record per CDR3 protein comes from TCRdb applying MiXCR to the PCR reads. The sample holds approximately 15,000 distinct CDR3 sequences, about 7.7% seen once. The V gene's germline CDR1 is SGHVS and CDR2 FQNEAQ. The CDR3 spans 14 residues. V lost 5 bases, J lost 1 base, and 9 bases lay in between. Only a few counts were recorded for this clonotype. Its antigen is currently unknown. Source: PBMCs, mostly from graft donor cells, taken 60 days after TCRalphabeta/CD19-depleted stem cell transplant. V and J are TRBV7-8 and TRBJ1-5, with TRBD1 as a possible D gene (5 bases). The TCR originated in a boy less than two years old who had a stem cell transplant for Wiskott-Aldrich syndrome, so the T cells may come from the graft donor. CDR3 DNA: TGTGCCAGCAGCGCAACAGGCAGCAATCAGCCCCAGCATTTT. Its translation is CASSATGSNQPQHF. Full variable domain (rest looked up from reference TRBV7-8 and TRBJ1-5): GAGVSQSPRYKVAKRGQDVALRCDPISGHVSLFWYQQALGQGPEFLTYFQNEAQLDKSGLPSDRFFAERPEGSVSTLKIQRTQQEDSAVYLCASSATGSNQPQHFGDGTRLSIL.